The sample holds a few counts of the clone carrying this TCR beta chain. The data were obtained in a study of CD8+ T cells in alopecia areata. CDR1 and CDR2 from the germline V gene are SQVTM and ANQGSEA. V shed 4 bases and J shed 2 bases, with 11 bases lying between them. The CDR3 has 13 amino acids. As the sequencing template, cDNA was produced by extracting RNA and reverse transcribing it. Sequencing used immunoSEQ multiplex PCR; TCRdb keeps in-frame clones, though not all of them. The sample lists 150,000 or so clones, around 50% occurring once. The specimen sequenced was CD4+ T cells sorted from blood. The J gene is TRBJ1-1, the V gene TRBV29-1, with D unclear. The receptor was derived from a human donor with alopecia areata. The CDR3 sequence: CSVVSPLNTEAFF. DNA of the CDR3: TGCAGCGTTGTATCCCCGCTTAACACTGAAGCTTTCTTT.